The clone carrying this T cell receptor (beta chain) was detected a few times. Antigen: not known. V was clipped by 4 bases and J by 6 bases, with 10 bases between them. The germline gives CDR1 SQVTM, CDR2 ANQGSEA. The CDR3 totals 11 residues. Some clones are missing from TCRdb's copy, which holds only in-frame ones; the method was immunoSEQ multiplex PCR. The sample carries about 120,000 clones, about 83% recorded once. These data originate in a study of T cell responses to AZD1222 COVID-19 vaccine. Study background: Pooled in the analysis were second doses at about 4 or about 12 weeks. Study findings and constraints: White British ancestry dominated among donors, who included more females, and clonal diversity was possibly underestimated. Repertoire sampling was restricted to post-peak T cell response timepoints. Recipients of AZD1222 seropositive at baseline numbered only 6 or 7.

The chain links TRBV29-1 to TRBJ2-7; D is perhaps TRBD2 (6 bases). Source: peripheral blood, taken on day 0 of AZD1222 vaccination. This TCR came from an adult in good health. CDR3 DNA sequence: TGCAGCGTTGGGGGGACTTTCGAGCAGTACTTC. Protein sequence: CSVGGTFEQYF.